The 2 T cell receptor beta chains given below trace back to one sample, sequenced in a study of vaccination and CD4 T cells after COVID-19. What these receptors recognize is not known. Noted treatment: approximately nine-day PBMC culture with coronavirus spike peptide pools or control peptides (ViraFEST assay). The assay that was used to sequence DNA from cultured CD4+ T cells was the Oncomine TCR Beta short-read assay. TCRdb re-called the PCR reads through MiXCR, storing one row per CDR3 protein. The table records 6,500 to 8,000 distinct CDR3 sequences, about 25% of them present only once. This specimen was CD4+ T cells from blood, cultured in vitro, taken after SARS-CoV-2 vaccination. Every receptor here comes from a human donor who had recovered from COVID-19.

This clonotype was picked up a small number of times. In DNA, the CDR3 is TGTGCCAGCAGTCGAGGGACTGGACTCCGAGATACGCAGTATTTT. Translation: CASSRGTGLRDTQYF. The chain uses TRBV28 and TRBJ2-3; perhaps TRBD2 as D (6 bases). Germline values: CDR1 MDHEN, CDR2 SYDVKM. CDR3 length: 15 residues. Trimming stripped 5 bases from V and 5 bases from J, with 17 bases between.

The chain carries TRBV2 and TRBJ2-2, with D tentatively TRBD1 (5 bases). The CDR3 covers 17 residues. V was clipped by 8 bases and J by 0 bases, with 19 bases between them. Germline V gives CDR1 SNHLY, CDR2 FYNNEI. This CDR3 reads CASGITGWPPNTGELFF. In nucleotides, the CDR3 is TGTGCCAGCGGAATTACAGGATGGCCACCGAACACCGGGGAGCTGTTTTTT.